This TCR beta chain came from a study of shared T cell receptors in the human thymus. Libraries were prepared by immunoSEQ multiplex PCR; TCRdb keeps only in-frame clonotypes and omits some of them. The sample includes about 710,000 clones, 87% of them seen just once. The CDR3 loop spans 14 amino acids. The germline V gene encodes CDR1 MNHEY and CDR2 SVGAGI. Trimming took 6 bases from V and 1 from J; bases not matched to a gene: 2. This sample was also put to use in a study of human thymus T cells. From that study: Healthy Finnish infants having corrective surgery for congenital heart defects served as donors. Related research reported highly overlapping thymic repertoires among unrelated individuals.

Sequences were obtained from thymocytes. The gene calls are TRBV6-5 and TRBJ1-1, with 10 nucleotides matching TRBD1. The sequence came from a boy under three years old with a congenital heart defect. The DNA of the CDR3 is TGTGCCAGCAGACGACAGGGGGCGAACACTGAAGCTTTCTTT. Its protein is CASRRQGANTEAFF.